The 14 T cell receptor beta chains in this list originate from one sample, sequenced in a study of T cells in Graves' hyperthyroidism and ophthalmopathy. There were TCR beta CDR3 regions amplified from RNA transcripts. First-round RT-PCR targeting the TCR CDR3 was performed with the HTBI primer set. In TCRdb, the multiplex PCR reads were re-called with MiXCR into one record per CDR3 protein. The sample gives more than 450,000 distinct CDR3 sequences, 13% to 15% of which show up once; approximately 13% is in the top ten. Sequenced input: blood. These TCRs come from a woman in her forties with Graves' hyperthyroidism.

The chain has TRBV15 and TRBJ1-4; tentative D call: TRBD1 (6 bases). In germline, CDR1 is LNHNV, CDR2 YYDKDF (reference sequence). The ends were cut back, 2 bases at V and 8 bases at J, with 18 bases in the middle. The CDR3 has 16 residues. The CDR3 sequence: CATSRSSTGGREKLFF. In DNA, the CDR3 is TGTGCCACCAGCAGATCCTCTACGGGGGGGCGGGAAAAACTGTTTTTT.

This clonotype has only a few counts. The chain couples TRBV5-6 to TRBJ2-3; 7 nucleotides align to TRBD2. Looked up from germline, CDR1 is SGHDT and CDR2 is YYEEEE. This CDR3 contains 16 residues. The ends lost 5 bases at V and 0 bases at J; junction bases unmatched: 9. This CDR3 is CASSDPSGSSTDTQYF. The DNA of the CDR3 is TGTGCCAGCAGTGATCCTAGCGGTTCTAGCACAGATACGCAGTATTTT.

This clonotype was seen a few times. The chain's CDR3 is CAWSVPGQRDTIYF. The CDR3 coding sequence is TGTGCCTGGAGTGTACCGGGACAGAGGGACACCATATATTTT. The chain has TRBV30 and TRBJ1-3; 7 nucleotides line up with TRBD1. CDR3 length: 14 amino acids. V lost 0 bases to trimming and J lost 8 bases; unmatched junction nucleotides: 7. Germline V gene sequence: CDR1 GTSNPN, CDR2 SVGIG (reference sequence).

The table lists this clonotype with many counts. The CDR3 here is CASSLALSGGRGTGELFF. The CDR3 DNA reads TGTGCCAGCAGCTTAGCCCTCTCGGGCGGGAGAGGCACCGGGGAGCTGTTTTTT. This rearrangement joins TRBV7-8 to TRBJ2-2; 7 bases agree with TRBD2. CDR1 and CDR2 (germline): SGHVS, FQNEAQ. The CDR3 spans 18 residues. V gave up 0 bases and J gave up 4 bases; unmatched junction bases: 11.

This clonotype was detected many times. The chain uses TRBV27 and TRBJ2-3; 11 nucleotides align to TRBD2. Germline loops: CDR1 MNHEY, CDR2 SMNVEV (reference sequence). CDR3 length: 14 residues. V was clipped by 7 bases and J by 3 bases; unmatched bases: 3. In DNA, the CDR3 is TGTGCCAGCAAAACTAGCGGGAGTACAGATACGCAGTATTTT. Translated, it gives CASKTSGSTDTQYF.

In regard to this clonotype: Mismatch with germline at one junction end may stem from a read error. The CDR3 DNA follows: TGCGGTGCTAGTACCTTCCGGAACACTGAAGCTTTCTTT. Translated: CGASTFRNTEAFF. The chain is built from TRBV20-1 and TRBJ1-1; D gene uncertain. CDR3 length: 13 residues. Germline V gives CDR1 DFQATT, CDR2 SNEGSKA (reference sequence).

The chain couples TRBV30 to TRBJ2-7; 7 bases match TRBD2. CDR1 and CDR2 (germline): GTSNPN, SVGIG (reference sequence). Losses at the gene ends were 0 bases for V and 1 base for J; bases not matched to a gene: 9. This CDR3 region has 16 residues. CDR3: CAWSVQAGARSYEQYF. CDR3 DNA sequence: TGTGCCTGGAGTGTACAGGCGGGAGCAAGATCCTACGAGCAGTACTTC.

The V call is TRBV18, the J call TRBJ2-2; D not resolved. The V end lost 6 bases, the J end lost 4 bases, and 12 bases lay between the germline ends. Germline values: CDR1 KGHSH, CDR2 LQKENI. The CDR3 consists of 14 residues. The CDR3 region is CASSPIRSTGELFF. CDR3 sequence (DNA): TGTGCCAGCTCCCCGATAAGGAGCACCGGGGAGCTGTTTTTT.

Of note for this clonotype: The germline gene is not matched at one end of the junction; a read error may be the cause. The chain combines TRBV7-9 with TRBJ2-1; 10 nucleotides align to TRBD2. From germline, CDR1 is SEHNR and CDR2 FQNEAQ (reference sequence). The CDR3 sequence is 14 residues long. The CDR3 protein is CAGSSFPGLAEQFF. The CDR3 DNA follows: TGTGCCGGCAGCTCGTTCCCGGGACTAGCGGAGCAGTTCTTC. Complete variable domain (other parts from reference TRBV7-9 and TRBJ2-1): DTGVSQNPRHKITKRGQNVTFRCDPISEHNRLYWYRQTLGQGPEFLTYFQNEAQLEKSRLLSDRFSAERPKGSFSTLEIQRTEQGDSAMYLCAGSSFPGLAEQFFGPGTRLTVL.

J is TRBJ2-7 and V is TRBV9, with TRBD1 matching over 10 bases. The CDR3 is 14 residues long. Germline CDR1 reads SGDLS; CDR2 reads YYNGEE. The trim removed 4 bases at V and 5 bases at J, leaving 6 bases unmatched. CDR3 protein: CASSPGQGFNEQYF. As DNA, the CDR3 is TGTGCCAGCAGCCCGGGACAGGGGTTTAACGAGCAGTACTTC.

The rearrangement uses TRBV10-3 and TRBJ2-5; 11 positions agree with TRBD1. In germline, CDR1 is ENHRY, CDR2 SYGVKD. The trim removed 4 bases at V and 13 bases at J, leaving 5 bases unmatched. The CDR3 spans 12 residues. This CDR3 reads CAISAGTGGLYF. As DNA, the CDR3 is TGTGCCATCAGTGCTGGGACAGGGGGACTGTACTTC.

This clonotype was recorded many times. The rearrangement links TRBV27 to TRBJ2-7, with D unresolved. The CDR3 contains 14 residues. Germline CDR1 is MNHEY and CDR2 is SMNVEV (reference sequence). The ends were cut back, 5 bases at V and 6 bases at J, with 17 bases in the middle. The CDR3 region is CASSSLGRSGEQYF. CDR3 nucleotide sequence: TGTGCCAGCAGTAGTCTGGGCAGGTCTGGCGAGCAGTACTTC.

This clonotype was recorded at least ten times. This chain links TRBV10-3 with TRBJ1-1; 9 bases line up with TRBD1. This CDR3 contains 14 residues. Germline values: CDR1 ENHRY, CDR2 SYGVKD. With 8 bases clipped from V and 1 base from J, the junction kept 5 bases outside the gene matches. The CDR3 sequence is CAIRTQGANTEAFF. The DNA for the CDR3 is TGTGCCATCCGGACACAGGGGGCGAACACTGAAGCTTTCTTT.

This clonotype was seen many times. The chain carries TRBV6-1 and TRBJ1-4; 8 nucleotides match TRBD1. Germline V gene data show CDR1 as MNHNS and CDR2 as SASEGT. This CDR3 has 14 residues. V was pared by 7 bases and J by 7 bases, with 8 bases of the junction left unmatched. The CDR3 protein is CASMTGQAGEKLFF. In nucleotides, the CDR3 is TGTGCCAGCATGACGGGACAGGCTGGTGAAAAACTGTTTTTT.